This T cell receptor (beta chain) emerged from a study of read filtering for tumor transcriptome and immune sequencing. About the study: The cohort had about 16 men and roughly 13 women aged roughly 47 to 80, mean approximately 66 years. Transcriptome libraries were built from DNase-treated RNA.

A note on this clonotype: Its antigen is not known.

This library used roughly 370 ng RNA and molecular barcoded adaptors spanning alpha/delta and beta/gamma chains. Using its own MiXCR run on the reads, TCRdb lists one record per CDR3 protein. This repertoire shows about 58,000 distinct CDR3 sequences, 10% to 15% found once; its top ten account for roughly 16%. Findings and limits, study-wide: IR-seq captured clonotypes deeper and more reliably than RNA-seq. Sorted CD138-negative bone marrow cells were not purified T cells.

V dropped 3 bases and J dropped 8 bases, with 14 bases sitting between them. CDR3 length: 14 amino acids. The TCR comes from a donor at least 40 years old with multiple myeloma. The chain has TRBV12-3 or TRBV12-4 and TRBJ1-3; D gene ambiguous. The sequenced sample consisted of a population of CD138-negative cells sorted from bone marrow. The CDR3 loop is CASSLISSRDTIYF. The CDR3 DNA follows: TGTGCCAGCAGTTTGATCTCCAGTAGAGACACCATATATTTT.